The 13 T cell receptor beta chains reported below all come from one sample, sequenced in a study of blood T cell repertoires in COVID-19. The repertoire was sequenced with immunoSEQ multiplex PCR; TCRdb's copy has only in-frame clones and lacks some. The table records more than 90,000 clones, roughly nine tenths of them present only once. Sequencing was carried out using peripheral blood. All receptors derive from a man between 65 and 85 years old who had recovered from COVID-19.

This chain connects TRBV7-2 to TRBJ2-1; 7 bases fit TRBD1. V dropped 5 bases and J dropped 0; count of bases not matched to a gene: 7. This CDR3 region has 16 residues. Germline V gene lookup returns CDR1 SGHTA and CDR2 FQGNSA. The CDR3 DNA follows: TGTGCCAGCAGCGGATACAACAGGGGCTCCTACAATGAGCAGTTCTTC. It is translated as CASSGYNRGSYNEQFF.

The chain carries TRBV7-9 and TRBJ1-1, with TRBD1 matching 8 bases. Germline-derived CDR1 and CDR2 are SEHNR and FQNEAQ (reference sequence). The junction had 6 bases not matched to a gene; V was cut back by 5 bases and J by 4 bases. CDR3 length: 14 residues. CDR3 DNA sequence: TGTGCCAGCAGCCCCTCAGGGGGCGGCACTGAAGCTTTCTTT. This encodes CASSPSGGGTEAFF. The full variable domain, completed using reference TRBV7-9 and TRBJ1-1, is DTGVSQNPRHKITKRGQNVTFRCDPISEHNRLYWYRQTLGQGPEFLTYFQNEAQLEKSRLLSDRFSAERPKGSFSTLEIQRTEQGDSAMYLCASSPSGGGTEAFFGQGTRLTVV.

The V and J genes are TRBV5-1 and TRBJ2-3; 8 bases map to TRBD2. The CDR3 sequence is 18 residues long. V shed 4 bases, J shed 2 bases, and the junction held 15 bases outside the gene matches. Germline values: CDR1 SGHRS, CDR2 YFSETQ. The CDR3 DNA follows: TGCGCCAGCAGCCTCCCCGACTTGGCGGGGGGTACCACAGATACGCAGTATTTT. Its translation: CASSLPDLAGGTTDTQYF.

V is TRBV7-3 and J is TRBJ1-1, with D perhaps TRBD1 (6 bases). Trimming took 1 base from V and 6 from J, leaving 21 bases between them. The CDR3 covers 17 residues. The V gene's germline CDR1 is SGHTA and CDR2 FQGTGA. DNA for the CDR3: TGTGCCAGCAGCTTAATCGCAGGGGCCCCCATTTATTCTGAAGCTTTCTTT. It codes for CASSLIAGAPIYSEAFF.

This rearrangement joins TRBV7-8 to TRBJ2-4; 12 bases align to TRBD2. This CDR3 is 18 amino acids long. V lost 0 bases to trimming and J lost 0 bases; unmatched junction nucleotides: 3. In germline, CDR1 is SGHVS, CDR2 FQNEAQ. For the CDR3, the DNA is TGTGCCAGCAGCTTAGCGGCTAGCGGGAGGGTAGCCAAAAACATTCAGTACTTC. Its protein product is CASSLAASGRVAKNIQYF.

This chain connects TRBV5-1 to TRBJ1-2; TRBD1 is a possible D gene (5 bases). CDR3 length equals 13 residues. The V end was cut by 4 bases, the J end by 7 bases, with 14 bases between. Germline-derived CDR1 and CDR2 are SGHRS and YFSETQ. The CDR3 sequence: CASSEQVGGGYTF. The CDR3 DNA follows: TGCGCCAGCAGCGAACAGGTGGGGGGTGGCTACACCTTC.

This chain joins TRBV11-2 and TRBJ1-2, with D possibly being TRBD1 (6 bases). CDR1 SGHAT and CDR2 FQNNGV come from the germline V gene. The V end lost 5 bases, the J end lost 8 bases, and 15 bases lay between the germline ends. The CDR3 is made up of 13 amino acids. The CDR3 loop is CASSPRTVYGYTF. The DNA of the CDR3 is TGTGCCAGCAGCCCGCGGACAGTTTACGGCTACACCTTC.

The rearrangement joins TRBV4-3 to TRBJ2-2, with 13 bases aligning to TRBD2. With V trimmed by 3 bases and J by 4 bases, 8 bases remained unmatched. The CDR3 length is 18 residues. Germline V lookup: CDR1 LGHNA, CDR2 YSLEER. The DNA of the CDR3 is TGCGCCAGCAGCCAGGGAACTAGCGGGAGGGCCGGCACCGGGGAGCTGTTTTTT. Protein product: CASSQGTSGRAGTGELFF.

The chain couples TRBV19 to TRBJ1-1; tentative D call: TRBD1 (6 bases). V was cut by 5 bases and J by 1 base, with 8 bases left in between. Germline V gene data show CDR1 as LNHDA and CDR2 as SQIVND (reference sequence). CDR3 size: 13 residues. The CDR3 DNA reads as TGTGCCAGTAGTTTGGACAGGAACACTGAAGCTTTCTTT. This encodes CASSLDRNTEAFF.

The chain employs TRBV3-1 (or the pseudogene TRBV3-2) and TRBJ2-7; D is perhaps TRBD2 (5 bases). Per germline, CDR1 LGHDT and CDR2 YNNKEL (reference sequence). There are 13 residues in the CDR3. V was pared by 3 bases and J by 3 bases, with 9 bases between. The CDR3 region has the DNA TGTGCCAGCAGCCAGCGGGTTCGCTACGAGCAGTACTTC. Amino acid sequence: CASSQRVRYEQYF.

In this sample, this clone turned up once. The V gene is TRBV30, the J gene TRBJ2-3; 8 nucleotides agree with TRBD2. Looked up from germline, CDR1 is GTSNPN and CDR2 is SVGIG (reference sequence). The CDR3 has 15 residues. V shed 4 bases, J shed 1 base, and the junction held 7 bases outside the gene matches. As DNA, the CDR3 is TGTGCCTGGACCACTCGGCGGGGGGGCACAGATACGCAGTATTTT. It yields the protein CAWTTRRGGTDTQYF.

The chain links TRBV5-1 to TRBJ1-2, with a weak D call TRBD1 (6 bases). This CDR3 is built from 12 residues. The germline V and J ends were trimmed by 4 bases and 4 bases, with 8 bases remaining between them. The germline CDR1 and CDR2 sequences are SGHRS and YFSETQ. CDR3 protein: CASSTGRYGYTF. The CDR3 nucleotides read TGCGCCAGCAGCACAGGGCGCTATGGCTACACCTTC.

The chain recombines TRBV4-1 with TRBJ2-5; D not certain. This CDR3 is 14 amino acids long. V lost 1 base, J lost 4 bases, and 10 bases lay in between. The germline gives CDR1 MGHRA, CDR2 YSYEKL. CDR3 loop: CASSQGRVGETQYF. The CDR3 bases are TGCGCCAGCAGCCAAGGACGGGTAGGAGAGACCCAGTACTTC.